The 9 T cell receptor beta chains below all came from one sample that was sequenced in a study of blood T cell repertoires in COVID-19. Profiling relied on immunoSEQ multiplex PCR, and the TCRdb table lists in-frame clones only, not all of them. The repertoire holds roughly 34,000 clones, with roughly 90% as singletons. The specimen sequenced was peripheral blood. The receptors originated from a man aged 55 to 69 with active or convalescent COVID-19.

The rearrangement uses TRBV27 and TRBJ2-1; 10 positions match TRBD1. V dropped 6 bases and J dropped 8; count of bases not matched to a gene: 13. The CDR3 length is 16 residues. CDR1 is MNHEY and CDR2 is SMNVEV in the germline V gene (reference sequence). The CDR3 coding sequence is TGTGCCAGCAGACAACCCGGGACAGGGGCAATCGATGAGCAGTTCTTC. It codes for CASRQPGTGAIDEQFF.

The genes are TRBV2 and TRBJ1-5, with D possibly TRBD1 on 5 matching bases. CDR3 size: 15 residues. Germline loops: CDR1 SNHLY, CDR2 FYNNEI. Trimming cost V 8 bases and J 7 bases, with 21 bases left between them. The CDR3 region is CASSRARAGGQPQHF. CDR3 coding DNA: TGTGCCAGCTCCCGTGCCAGGGCCGGGGGACAGCCCCAGCATTTT.

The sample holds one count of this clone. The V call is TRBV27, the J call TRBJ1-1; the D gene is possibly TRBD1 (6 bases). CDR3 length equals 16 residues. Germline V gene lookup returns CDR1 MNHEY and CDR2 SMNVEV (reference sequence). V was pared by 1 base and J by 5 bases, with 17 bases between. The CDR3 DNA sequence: TGTGCCAGCAGTTTATTTTCGGACAGAAGGGGGACTGAAGCTTTCTTT. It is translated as CASSLFSDRRGTEAFF.

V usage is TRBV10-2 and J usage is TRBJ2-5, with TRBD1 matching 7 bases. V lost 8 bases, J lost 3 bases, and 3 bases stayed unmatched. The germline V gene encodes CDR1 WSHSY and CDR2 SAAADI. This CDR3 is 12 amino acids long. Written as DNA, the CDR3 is TGCGCCAGCTCCGGGACAGAAGAGACCCAGTACTTC. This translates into CASSGTEETQYF.

CDR3 sequence reads: CASSKMQGKHYGYTF. CDR3 in DNA: TGTGCCAGCTCAAAAATGCAGGGGAAGCACTATGGCTACACCTTC. This rearrangement joins TRBV18 to TRBJ1-2, with D possibly matching TRBD1 (6 bases). From germline, CDR1 is KGHSH and CDR2 LQKENI. The CDR3 runs 15 residues. Trimming removed 5 bases from V and 3 bases from J, with 16 bases in between.

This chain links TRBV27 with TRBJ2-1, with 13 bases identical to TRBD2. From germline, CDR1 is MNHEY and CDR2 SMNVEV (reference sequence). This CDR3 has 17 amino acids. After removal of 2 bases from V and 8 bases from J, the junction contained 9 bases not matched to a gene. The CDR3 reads CASSLRRGTSGRDEQFF. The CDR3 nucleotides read TGTGCCAGCAGTTTAAGGAGAGGAACTAGCGGGAGGGATGAGCAGTTCTTC.

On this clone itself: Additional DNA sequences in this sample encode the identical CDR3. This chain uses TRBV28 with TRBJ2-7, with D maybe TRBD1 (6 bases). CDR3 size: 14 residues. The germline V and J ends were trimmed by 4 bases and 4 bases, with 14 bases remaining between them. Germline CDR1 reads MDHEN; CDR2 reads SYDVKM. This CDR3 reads CASSSSDRNYEQYF. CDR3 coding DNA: TGTGCCAGCAGTTCCTCAGACAGGAATTACGAGCAGTACTTC.

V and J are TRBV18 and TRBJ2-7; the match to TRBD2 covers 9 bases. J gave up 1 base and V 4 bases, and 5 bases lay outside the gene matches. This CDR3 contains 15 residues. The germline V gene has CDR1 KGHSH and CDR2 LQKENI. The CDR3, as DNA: TGTGCCAGCTCACTTAATAGCGGGGGTTCCTACGAGCAGTACTTC. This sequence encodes CASSLNSGGSYEQYF. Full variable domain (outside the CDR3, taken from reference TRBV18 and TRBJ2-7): NAGVMQNPRHLVRRRGQEARLRCSPMKGHSHVYWYRQLPEEGLKFMVYLQKENIIDESGMPKERFSAEFPKEGPSILRIQQVVRGDSAAYFCASSLNSGGSYEQYFGPGTRLTVT.

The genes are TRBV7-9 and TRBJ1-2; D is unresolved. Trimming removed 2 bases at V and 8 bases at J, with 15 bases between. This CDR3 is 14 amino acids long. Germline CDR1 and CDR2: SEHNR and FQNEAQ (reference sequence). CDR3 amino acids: CASSLITGVGGYTF. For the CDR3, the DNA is TGTGCCAGCAGCTTAATAACGGGAGTTGGGGGCTACACCTTC.